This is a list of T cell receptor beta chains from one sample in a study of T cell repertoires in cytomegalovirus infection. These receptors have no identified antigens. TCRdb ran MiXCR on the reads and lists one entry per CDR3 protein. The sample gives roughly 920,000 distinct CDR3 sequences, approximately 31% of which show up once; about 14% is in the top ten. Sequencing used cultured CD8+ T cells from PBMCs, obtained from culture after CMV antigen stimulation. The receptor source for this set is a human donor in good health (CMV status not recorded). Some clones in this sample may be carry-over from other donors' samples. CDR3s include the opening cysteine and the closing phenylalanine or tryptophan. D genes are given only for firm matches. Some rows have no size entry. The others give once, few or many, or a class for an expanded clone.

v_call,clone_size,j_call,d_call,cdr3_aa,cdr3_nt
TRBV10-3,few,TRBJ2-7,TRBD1,CAISGEQGISSYEQYF,TGTGCCATCAGTGGGGAACAGGGGATAAGCTCCTACGAGCAGTACTTC
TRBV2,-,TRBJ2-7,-,CASRMKGQNYYEQYF,TGTGCCAGCAGAATGAAAGGGCAGAACTACTACGAGCAGTACTTC
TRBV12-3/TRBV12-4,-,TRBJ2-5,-,CASGGNQETQYF,TGTGCCAGCGGGGGGAACCAAGAGACCCAGTACTTC
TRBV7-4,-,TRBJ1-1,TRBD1,CASSSTGGIGTEAFF,TGTGCCAGCAGCTCGACAGGGGGAATAGGGACTGAAGCTTTCTTT
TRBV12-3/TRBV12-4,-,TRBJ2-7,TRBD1,CASSPGQGANEQYF,TGTGCCAGCAGTCCGGGACAGGGGGCTAACGAGCAGTACTTC
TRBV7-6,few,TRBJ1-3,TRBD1,CASSLDPGQTGNTIYF,TGTGCCAGCAGCTTAGACCCGGGACAGACAGGAAACACCATATATTTT
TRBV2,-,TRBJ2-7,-,CVSSEAWVPYEQYF,TGTGTCAGCAGTGAAGCGTGGGTACCCTACGAGCAGTACTTC
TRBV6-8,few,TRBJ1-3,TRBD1,CASSLDRGDTIYF,TGTGCCAGCAGTTTGGACAGGGGGGACACCATATATTTT
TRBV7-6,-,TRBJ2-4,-,CASSKGTKNIQYF,TGTGCCAGCAGCAAGGGGACCAAAAACATTCAGTACTTC
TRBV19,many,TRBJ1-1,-,CASSIDRTNTEAFF,TGTGCCAGTAGTATTGACAGGACGAACACTGAAGCTTTCTTT
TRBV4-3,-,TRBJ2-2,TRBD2,CASSQRPAGVDPGELFF,TGCGCCAGCAGCCAACGCCCTGCGGGGGTGGACCCCGGGGAGCTGTTTTTT
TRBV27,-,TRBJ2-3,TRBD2,CASSLSAGEVTDTQYF,TGTGCCAGCAGTTTATCGGCGGGGGAAGTCACAGATACGCAGTATTTT
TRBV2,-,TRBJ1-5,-,CASSEGVSNQPQHF,TGTGCCAGCAGTGAAGGGGTAAGCAATCAGCCCCAGCATTTT
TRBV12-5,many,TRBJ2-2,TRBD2,CASGFLAGATPNTGELFF,TGTGCTAGTGGTTTTTTAGCGGGGGCCACACCCAACACCGGGGAGCTGTTTTTT
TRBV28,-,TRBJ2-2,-,CASSIQQGDGELFF,TGTGCCAGCAGTATCCAACAGGGCGACGGGGAGCTGTTTTTT
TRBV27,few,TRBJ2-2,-,CASSYGLRQGGTGELFF,TGTGCCAGCAGTTATGGCCTTAGACAGGGAGGGACCGGGGAGCTGTTTTTT
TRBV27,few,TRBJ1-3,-,CASSKHVSGNTIYF,TGTGCCAGCAGTAAACATGTCTCTGGAAACACCATATATTTT
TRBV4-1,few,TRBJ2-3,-,CASSQLTDTQYF,TGCGCCAGCAGCCAGCTCACAGATACGCAGTATTTT
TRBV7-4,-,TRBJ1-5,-,CASSLGSADNQPQHF,TGTGCCAGCAGCTTAGGATCCGCAGACAATCAGCCCCAGCATTTT
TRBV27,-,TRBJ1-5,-,CASRPGWNQPQHF,TGTGCCAGCAGACCGGGGTGGAATCAGCCCCAGCATTTT
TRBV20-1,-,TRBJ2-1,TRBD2,CSASGLAGGHAEQFF,TGCAGTGCTAGCGGACTAGCGGGGGGGCATGCTGAGCAGTTCTTC
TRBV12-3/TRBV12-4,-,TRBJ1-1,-,CASSLVGPDTEAFF,TGTGCCAGCAGTTTAGTAGGGCCGGACACTGAAGCTTTCTTT
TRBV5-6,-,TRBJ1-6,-,CASSIPGEGSFSNSPLHF,TGTGCCAGCAGCATCCCCGGGGAGGGGAGTTTTTCAAATTCACCCCTCCACTTT
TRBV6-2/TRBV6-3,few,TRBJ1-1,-,CASSYSLIEAFF,TGTGCCAGCAGTTACAGCTTGATTGAAGCTTTCTTT
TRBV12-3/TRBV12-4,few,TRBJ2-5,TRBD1,CASSQRGPGQGIQETQYF,TGTGCCAGCAGTCAAAGGGGACCAGGACAGGGAATCCAAGAGACCCAGTACTTC
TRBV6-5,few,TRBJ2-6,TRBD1,CASSQPRTGEAGANVLTF,TGTGCCAGCAGTCAGCCCCGGACAGGGGAGGCTGGGGCCAACGTCCTGACTTTC
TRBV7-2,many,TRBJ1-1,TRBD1,CASSLTGSTEAFF,TGTGCCAGCAGCTTGACAGGGAGCACTGAAGCTTTCTTT
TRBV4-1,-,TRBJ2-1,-,CASSRGKDRTDNEQFF,TGCGCCAGCAGTCGAGGGAAAGACAGAACGGACAATGAGCAGTTCTTC
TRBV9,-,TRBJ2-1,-,CASSVDGATYNEQFF,TGTGCCAGCAGCGTAGACGGGGCCACCTACAATGAGCAGTTCTTC
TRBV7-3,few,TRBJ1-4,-,CASSLDHRVTNEKLFF,TGTGCCAGCAGCTTAGATCACCGGGTCACTAATGAAAAACTGTTTTTT
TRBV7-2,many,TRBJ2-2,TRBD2,CASSLNPGGNTGELFF,TGTGCCAGCAGCTTAAATCCGGGGGGAAACACCGGGGAGCTGTTTTTT
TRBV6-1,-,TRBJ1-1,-,CASSEGTPGTTEAFF,TGTGCCAGCAGTGAAGGAACTCCGGGAACCACTGAAGCTTTCTTT
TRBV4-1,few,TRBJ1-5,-,CASSQEGFSNQPQHF,TGCGCCAGCAGCCAAGAAGGGTTTAGCAATCAGCCCCAGCATTTT
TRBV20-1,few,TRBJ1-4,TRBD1,CSARGGDYNEKLFF,TGCAGTGCCAGGGGGGGGGATTATAATGAAAAACTGTTTTTT
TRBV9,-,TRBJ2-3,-,CASSVEPRSEAQYF,TGTGCCAGCAGCGTAGAACCCCGTTCGGAAGCGCAGTATTTT
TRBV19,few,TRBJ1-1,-,CASRPPPGLNTEAFF,TGTGCCAGCCGACCACCCCCGGGACTCAACACTGAAGCTTTCTTT
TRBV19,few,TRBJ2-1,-,CASTPPDSYNEQFF,TGTGCCAGTACACCCCCAGACTCCTACAATGAGCAGTTCTTC
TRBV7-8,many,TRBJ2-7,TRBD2,CASSSTGLAGSMTYEQYF,TGTGCCAGCAGCTCAACGGGACTAGCGGGGTCCATGACCTACGAGCAGTACTTC
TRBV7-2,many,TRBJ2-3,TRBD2,CASSSIDGRGVTDTQYF,TGTGCCAGCAGCTCGATCGACGGGAGGGGCGTCACAGATACGCAGTATTTT
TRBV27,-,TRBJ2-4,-,CASSLSRRGGIQYF,TGTGCCAGCAGTTTATCCCGGAGGGGAGGCATTCAGTACTTC
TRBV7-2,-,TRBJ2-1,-,CASSLSGRRTYNEQFF,TGTGCCAGCAGCTTGTCAGGACGTAGGACCTACAATGAGCAGTTCTTC
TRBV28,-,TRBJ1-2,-,CANSLFQQENYGYTF,TGTGCCAACAGTTTATTTCAACAGGAAAACTATGGCTACACCTTC
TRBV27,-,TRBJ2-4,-,CASSVSDSQAKNIQYF,TGTGCCAGCAGTGTTTCGGACAGCCAAGCCAAAAACATTCAGTACTTC
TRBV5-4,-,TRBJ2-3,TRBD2,CASSSKLADVPDTQYF,TGTGCCAGCAGCTCTAAGCTAGCGGACGTCCCAGATACGCAGTATTTT
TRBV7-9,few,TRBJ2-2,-,CASILNPLGELFF,TGTGCCAGCATCCTCAACCCACTCGGGGAGCTGTTTTTT
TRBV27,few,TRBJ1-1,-,CASSLAHLNTEAFF,TGTGCCAGCAGTTTAGCGCACCTGAACACTGAAGCTTTCTTT
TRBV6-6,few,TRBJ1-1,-,CASSYSVNVNTEAFF,TGTGCCAGCAGTTACTCTGTGAATGTAAACACTGAAGCTTTCTTT
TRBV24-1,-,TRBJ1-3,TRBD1,CATSGIGDSGNTIYF,TGTGCCACCAGTGGAATAGGGGACAGTGGAAACACCATATATTTT
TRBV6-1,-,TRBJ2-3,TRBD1,CARGGDRGADTQYF,TGTGCCAGGGGGGGGGACAGGGGAGCGGATACGCAGTATTTT
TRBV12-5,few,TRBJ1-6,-,CASGLEAGAPLHF,TGTGCTAGTGGGCTTGAGGCTGGGGCACCCCTCCACTTT
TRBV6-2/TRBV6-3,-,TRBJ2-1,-,CASSPGRRASYNEQFF,TGTGCCAGCAGCCCAGGGCGGAGGGCCTCCTACAATGAGCAGTTCTTC